The clone carrying this TCR beta chain was observed many times. Its specificity is unknown. Trimming took off 5 bases at V and 0 bases at J, with 18 bases between the two ends. This CDR3 comprises 17 residues. The data stem from a study of CD8 T cells in ankylosing spondylitis. Notes on the study in general: It was reported that disease-linked clones were significantly enriched in matched ankylosing spondylitis synovial fluid.

TCRdb re-analysed the 5' RACE reads in MiXCR, keeping a single row per CDR3 protein. The data contain a few hundred thousand distinct CDR3 sequences, under 30% of them singletons. The chain has TRBV12-3 or TRBV12-4 and TRBJ2-3; D might be TRBD2 (6 bases). The clonotype originates from a male donor with ankylosing spondylitis or in good health (not recorded which). The sample comprised blood, either unsorted or a sorted T cell fraction (not recorded which). The CDR3 sequence is CASSPGTWFSSTDTQYF. CDR3 DNA sequence: TGTGCCAGCAGTCCCGGGACTTGGTTTTCTAGCACAGATACGCAGTATTTT.